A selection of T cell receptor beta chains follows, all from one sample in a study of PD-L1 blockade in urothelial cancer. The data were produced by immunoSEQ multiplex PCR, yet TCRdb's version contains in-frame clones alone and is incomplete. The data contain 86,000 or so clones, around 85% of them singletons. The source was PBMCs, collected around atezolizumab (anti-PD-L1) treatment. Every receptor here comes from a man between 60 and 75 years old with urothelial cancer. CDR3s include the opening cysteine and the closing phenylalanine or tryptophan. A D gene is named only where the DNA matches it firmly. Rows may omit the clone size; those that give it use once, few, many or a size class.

cdr3_nt: TGTGCCAGCAGCAATAGAGGGACAGGGGTCAACGAGCAGTACTTC
cdr3_aa: CASSNRGTGVNEQYF
j_call: TRBJ2-7
clone_size: .
v_call: TRBV21-1
d_call: .

cdr3_nt: TGTGCCAGCAGCTCGGGGACAGGGTGGTACGAGCAGTACTTC
cdr3_aa: CASSSGTGWYEQYF
j_call: TRBJ2-7
clone_size: .
v_call: TRBV7-9
d_call: TRBD1

cdr3_nt: TGTGCCAGCAGCTTACAAGCGGGGGGTTACAATGAGCAGTTCTTC
cdr3_aa: CASSLQAGGYNEQFF
j_call: TRBJ2-1
clone_size: few
v_call: TRBV7-2
d_call: TRBD2

cdr3_nt: TGCGCCAGCAGTCCCAGTGGGAACACTGAAGCTTTCTTT
cdr3_aa: CASSPSGNTEAFF
j_call: TRBJ1-1
clone_size: .
v_call: TRBV10-1
d_call: .

cdr3_nt: TGTGCCAGCAGTTTGGGGGCGGAGTTCACAGATACGCAGTATTTT
cdr3_aa: CASSLGAEFTDTQYF
j_call: TRBJ2-3
clone_size: .
v_call: TRBV28
d_call: .

cdr3_nt: TGTGCCAGCAGCTCAGACAGGGGCCGGAGTAATTCACCCCTCCACTTT
cdr3_aa: CASSSDRGRSNSPLHF
j_call: TRBJ1-6
clone_size: .
v_call: TRBV11-1
d_call: TRBD1

cdr3_nt: TGTGCCAGCAGCTTAGAGCCTAGCGGCGATGAGCAGTTCTTC
cdr3_aa: CASSLEPSGDEQFF
j_call: TRBJ2-1
clone_size: .
v_call: TRBV7-3
d_call: TRBD2

cdr3_nt: TGTGCCAGCTTAAACGGTGGTACTGAAGCTTTCTTT
cdr3_aa: CASLNGGTEAFF
j_call: TRBJ1-1
clone_size: .
v_call: TRBV6-6
d_call: .

cdr3_nt: TGTGCCAGCAGCGTAGCAGAACTTAGCGGGGGGCTAACGAGGCAGCAGTTCTTC
cdr3_aa: CASSVAELSGGLTRQQFF
j_call: TRBJ2-1
clone_size: .
v_call: TRBV9
d_call: TRBD2

cdr3_nt: TGTGCCAGCAGCATAGGACAGGGGGCATCCTACGAGCAGTACTTC
cdr3_aa: CASSIGQGASYEQYF
j_call: TRBJ2-7
clone_size: .
v_call: TRBV7-6
d_call: TRBD1

cdr3_nt: TGTGCCAGCAGCTCCCCGCCGGGACTAGCAGTACACAATGAGCAGTTCTTC
cdr3_aa: CASSSPPGLAVHNEQFF
j_call: TRBJ2-1
clone_size: .
v_call: TRBV13
d_call: TRBD2

cdr3_nt: TGTGCCAGCAGCTTAGCGGAGAATCAGCCCCAGCATTTT
cdr3_aa: CASSLAENQPQHF
j_call: TRBJ1-5
clone_size: .
v_call: TRBV7-9
d_call: .

cdr3_nt: TGTGCCAGCAGCTACTACGACGATTCACCCCTCCACTTT
cdr3_aa: CASSYYDDSPLHF
j_call: TRBJ1-6
clone_size: once
v_call: TRBV9
d_call: .

cdr3_nt: TGCAGTGCTAGCGGGAGTTGGGAGCAGTTCTTC
cdr3_aa: CSASGSWEQFF
j_call: TRBJ2-1
clone_size: .
v_call: TRBV20-1
d_call: .

cdr3_nt: TGTGCCAGCAGCTTATGGTCGGGGGGGTACATAGATACGCAGTATTTT
cdr3_aa: CASSLWSGGYIDTQYF
j_call: TRBJ2-3
clone_size: .
v_call: TRBV7-6
d_call: TRBD2

cdr3_nt: TGTGCCAGCAGCACCAGGGGTATGGAGCCCCAGCATTTT
cdr3_aa: CASSTRGMEPQHF
j_call: TRBJ1-5
clone_size: .
v_call: TRBV5-4
d_call: .

cdr3_nt: TGTGCCAGCAGTGACGGGACATTGGTGGCCGTAGAAAACTACGAGCAGTACTTC
cdr3_aa: CASSDGTLVAVENYEQYF
j_call: TRBJ2-7
clone_size: once
v_call: TRBV2
d_call: .

cdr3_nt: TGTGCCAGCAGAAATACGGGGGGGAGTACAGATACGCAGTATTTT
cdr3_aa: CASRNTGGSTDTQYF
j_call: TRBJ2-3
clone_size: .
v_call: TRBV2
d_call: TRBD2

cdr3_nt: TGTGCCAGCAGTGAGGCAGGGAGGATTCAGCCCCAGCATTTT
cdr3_aa: CASSEAGRIQPQHF
j_call: TRBJ1-5
clone_size: .
v_call: TRBV2
d_call: .

cdr3_nt: TGTGCCAGCAGCCCCGGACTAGCGGGGGTTTCGGATACGCAGTATTTT
cdr3_aa: CASSPGLAGVSDTQYF
j_call: TRBJ2-3
clone_size: .
v_call: TRBV5-4
d_call: TRBD2

cdr3_nt: TGTGCCAGCAGCTATATAGCGGGGGGATCGGAGACCCAGTACTTC
cdr3_aa: CASSYIAGGSETQYF
j_call: TRBJ2-5
clone_size: .
v_call: TRBV11-3
d_call: TRBD2

cdr3_nt: TGCGCCAGCGGGGACAGTACCTACGAGCAGTACTTC
cdr3_aa: CASGDSTYEQYF
j_call: TRBJ2-7
clone_size: .
v_call: TRBV5-1
d_call: TRBD1

cdr3_nt: TGTGCCAGCAGCGGCATAGCTGCAACTAATGAAAAACTGTTTTTT
cdr3_aa: CASSGIAATNEKLFF
j_call: TRBJ1-4
clone_size: .
v_call: TRBV6-1
d_call: .

cdr3_nt: TGCGCCAGCAGCCAAGGCAGGGATGAAAAACTGTTTTTT
cdr3_aa: CASSQGRDEKLFF
j_call: TRBJ1-4
clone_size: .
v_call: TRBV4-1
d_call: .

cdr3_nt: TGTGCCAGCAGGGAGCAGGGGGACTATGGCTACACCTTC
cdr3_aa: CASREQGDYGYTF
j_call: TRBJ1-2
clone_size: .
v_call: TRBV28
d_call: TRBD1

cdr3_nt: TGTGCCAGCAGCCAAGCTCAGGGGGCTTCGTATGAGCAGTTCTTC
cdr3_aa: CASSQAQGASYEQFF
j_call: TRBJ2-1
clone_size: once
v_call: TRBV4-2
d_call: TRBD1

cdr3_nt: TGTGCCAGCAGCCTGACAGATACGCAGTATTTT
cdr3_aa: CASSLTDTQYF
j_call: TRBJ2-3
clone_size: .
v_call: TRBV5-4
d_call: .

cdr3_nt: TGTGCCAGCAGTGATTCGGTTAGCTCCTACAATGAGCAGTTCTTC
cdr3_aa: CASSDSVSSYNEQFF
j_call: TRBJ2-1
clone_size: .
v_call: TRBV6-1
d_call: .

cdr3_nt: TGCGCCAGCAGCCCCGATGTTGCGGGGGGGCTTGAGCAGTTCTTC
cdr3_aa: CASSPDVAGGLEQFF
j_call: TRBJ2-1
clone_size: once
v_call: TRBV5-1
d_call: TRBD2

cdr3_nt: TGTGCCAGCAGCTTCTATCACGAGCAGTACTTC
cdr3_aa: CASSFYHEQYF
j_call: TRBJ2-7
clone_size: once
v_call: TRBV11-2
d_call: .

cdr3_nt: TGCGCCAGCAGCTTGGGGTGGACTAGCGGGAGCATGGATACGCAGTATTTT
cdr3_aa: CASSLGWTSGSMDTQYF
j_call: TRBJ2-3
clone_size: .
v_call: TRBV5-1
d_call: TRBD2

cdr3_nt: TGTGCCAGCAGTGAAAGCGTGGCGGGAGTAGGCTACGAGCAGTACTTC
cdr3_aa: CASSESVAGVGYEQYF
j_call: TRBJ2-7
clone_size: .
v_call: TRBV2
d_call: TRBD2

cdr3_nt: TGTGCCAGCAGCCCACTCGGGAGGGAAAGAAACACCATATATTTT
cdr3_aa: CASSPLGRERNTIYF
j_call: TRBJ1-3
clone_size: .
v_call: TRBV6-5
d_call: .

cdr3_nt: TGTGCCAGCAGCTCGAGGGGGGGAAATGAGCAGTTCTTC
cdr3_aa: CASSSRGGNEQFF
j_call: TRBJ2-1
clone_size: .
v_call: TRBV11-2
d_call: .

cdr3_nt: TGCGCCAGCAGCTTGGGACACGGGGGACAGGGCGAGCAGTACTTC
cdr3_aa: CASSLGHGGQGEQYF
j_call: TRBJ2-7
clone_size: .
v_call: TRBV5-1
d_call: TRBD1

cdr3_nt: TGTGCTAGCAGCCTGAACGCGGGCCAAGAGACCCAGTACTTC
cdr3_aa: CASSLNAGQETQYF
j_call: TRBJ2-5
clone_size: .
v_call: TRBV7-7
d_call: .

cdr3_nt: TGTGCCAGCAGTGACCCAGGGGGCCGGATGAACACTGAAGCTTTCTTT
cdr3_aa: CASSDPGGRMNTEAFF
j_call: TRBJ1-1
clone_size: .
v_call: TRBV25-1
d_call: TRBD1

cdr3_nt: TGCGCCAGCAGCTTGATCTCCGGGACAGCCTCTGGAAACACCATATATTTT
cdr3_aa: CASSLISGTASGNTIYF
j_call: TRBJ1-3
clone_size: .
v_call: TRBV5-1
d_call: TRBD1

cdr3_nt: TGTGCCAGTAGTACGGGGAGCGGACGAAGAGGGGGTTCACCCCTCCACTTT
cdr3_aa: CASSTGSGRRGGSPLHF
j_call: TRBJ1-6
clone_size: few
v_call: TRBV19
d_call: .

cdr3_nt: TGTGCCAGCAGCTTCTCGGACAGCTCACTCTACGAGCAGTACTTC
cdr3_aa: CASSFSDSSLYEQYF
j_call: TRBJ2-7
clone_size: .
v_call: TRBV11-2
d_call: .

cdr3_nt: TGTGCCAGCAGGACAACAGGGGGGTGGGAGACCCAGTACTTC
cdr3_aa: CASRTTGGWETQYF
j_call: TRBJ2-5
clone_size: .
v_call: TRBV28
d_call: TRBD1

cdr3_nt: TGTGCCAGTAGTCCCAACAGACAGCCCCAGCATTTT
cdr3_aa: CASSPNRQPQHF
j_call: TRBJ1-5
clone_size: .
v_call: TRBV19
d_call: .

cdr3_nt: TGTGCCAGCTCACCACCAAGGAGCTCCTACGAGCAGTACTTC
cdr3_aa: CASSPPRSSYEQYF
j_call: TRBJ2-7
clone_size: once
v_call: TRBV18
d_call: .

cdr3_nt: TGTGCCAGCAGGGCGCCACCCCGACTAGCGGGCCATCCCGAACGGGAGACCCAGTACTTC
cdr3_aa: CASRAPPRLAGHPERETQYF
j_call: TRBJ2-5
clone_size: .
v_call: TRBV2
d_call: TRBD2

cdr3_nt: TGTGCCTGGGGAGGCGGCAGTTACGAGCAGTACTTC
cdr3_aa: CAWGGGSYEQYF
j_call: TRBJ2-7
clone_size: .
v_call: TRBV30
d_call: .

cdr3_nt: TGTGCCAGCCGCACTAGCGGGATGAGGATCAATACGCAGTATTTT
cdr3_aa: CASRTSGMRINTQYF
j_call: TRBJ2-3
clone_size: .
v_call: TRBV27
d_call: TRBD2

cdr3_nt: TGTGCCAGCAGTACACAAACGAACAATGAGCAGTTCTTC
cdr3_aa: CASSTQTNNEQFF
j_call: TRBJ2-1
clone_size: .
v_call: TRBV9
d_call: .

cdr3_nt: TGTGCCAGCAGTGAACCGGACAGGGTATCTCAGCCCCAGCATTTT
cdr3_aa: CASSEPDRVSQPQHF
j_call: TRBJ1-5
clone_size: .
v_call: TRBV6-1
d_call: TRBD1

cdr3_nt: TGTGCCAGCAGTGAGGGACAGCGCTACGAGCAGTACTTC
cdr3_aa: CASSEGQRYEQYF
j_call: TRBJ2-7
clone_size: .
v_call: TRBV6-1
d_call: TRBD1

cdr3_nt: TGCGCCAGCAGCTCTGTCGCCTCGGGACAGGGTAACAGCTACACCTTC
cdr3_aa: CASSSVASGQGNSYTF
j_call: TRBJ1-2
clone_size: .
v_call: TRBV5-1
d_call: TRBD1

cdr3_nt: TGTGCCAGCTCTACAGGTAGCTCCTACAATGAGCAGTTCTTC
cdr3_aa: CASSTGSSYNEQFF
j_call: TRBJ2-1
clone_size: once
v_call: TRBV5-4
d_call: .

cdr3_nt: TGTGCCAGCAGCCCCCCGGGGGTGGGAGGAAACACCATATATTTT
cdr3_aa: CASSPPGVGGNTIYF
j_call: TRBJ1-3
clone_size: .
v_call: TRBV6-1
d_call: .